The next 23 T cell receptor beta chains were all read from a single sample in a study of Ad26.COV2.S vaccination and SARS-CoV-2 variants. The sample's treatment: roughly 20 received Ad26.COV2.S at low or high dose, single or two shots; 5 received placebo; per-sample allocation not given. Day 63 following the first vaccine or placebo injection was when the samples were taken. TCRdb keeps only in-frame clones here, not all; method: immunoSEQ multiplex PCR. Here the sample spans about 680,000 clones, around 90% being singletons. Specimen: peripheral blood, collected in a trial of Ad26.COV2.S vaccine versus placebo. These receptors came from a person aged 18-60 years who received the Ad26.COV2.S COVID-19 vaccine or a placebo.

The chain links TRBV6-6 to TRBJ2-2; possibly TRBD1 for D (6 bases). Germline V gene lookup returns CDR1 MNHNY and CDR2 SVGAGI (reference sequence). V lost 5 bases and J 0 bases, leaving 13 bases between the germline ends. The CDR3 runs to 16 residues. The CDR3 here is CASSTRQVTNTGELFF. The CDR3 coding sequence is TGTGCCAGCAGTACACGACAGGTCACGAACACCGGGGAGCTGTTTTTT.

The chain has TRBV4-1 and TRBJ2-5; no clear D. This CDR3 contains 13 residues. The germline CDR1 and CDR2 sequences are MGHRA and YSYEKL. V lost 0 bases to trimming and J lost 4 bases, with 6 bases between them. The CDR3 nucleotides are TGCGCCAGCAGCCAAGATGGTCGAGAGACCCAGTACTTC. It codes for CASSQDGRETQYF.

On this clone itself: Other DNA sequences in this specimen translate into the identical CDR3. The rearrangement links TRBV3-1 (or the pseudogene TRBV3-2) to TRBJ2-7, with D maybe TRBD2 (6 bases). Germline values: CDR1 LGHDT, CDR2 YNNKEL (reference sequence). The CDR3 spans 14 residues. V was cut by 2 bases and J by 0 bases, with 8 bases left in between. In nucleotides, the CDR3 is TGTGCCAGCAGCCAAAGGGGACTCTCCTACGAGCAGTACTTC. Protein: CASSQRGLSYEQYF.

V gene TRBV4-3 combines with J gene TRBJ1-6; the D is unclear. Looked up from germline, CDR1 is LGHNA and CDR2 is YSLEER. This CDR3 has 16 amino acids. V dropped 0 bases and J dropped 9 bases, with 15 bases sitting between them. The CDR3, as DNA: TGCGCCAGCAGCCAAGATCGGACTTTTTTCGGTTCACCCCTCCACTTT. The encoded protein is CASSQDRTFFGSPLHF.

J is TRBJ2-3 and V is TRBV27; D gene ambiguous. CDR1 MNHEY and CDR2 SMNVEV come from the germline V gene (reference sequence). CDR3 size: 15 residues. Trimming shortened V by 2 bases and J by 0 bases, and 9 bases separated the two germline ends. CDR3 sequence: CASSLGALSTDTQYF. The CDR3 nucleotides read TGTGCCAGCAGTTTAGGAGCGCTCAGCACAGATACGCAGTATTTT.

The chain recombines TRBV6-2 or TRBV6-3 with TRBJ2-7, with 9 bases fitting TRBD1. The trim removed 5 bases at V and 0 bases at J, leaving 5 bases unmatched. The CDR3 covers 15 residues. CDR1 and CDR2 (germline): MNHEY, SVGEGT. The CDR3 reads CASSDGQGTSYEQYF. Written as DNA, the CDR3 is TGTGCCAGCAGTGACGGACAGGGGACCTCCTACGAGCAGTACTTC.

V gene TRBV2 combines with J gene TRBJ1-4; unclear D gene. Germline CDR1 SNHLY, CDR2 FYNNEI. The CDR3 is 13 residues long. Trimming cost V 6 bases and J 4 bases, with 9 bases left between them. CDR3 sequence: CASRDAFNEKLFF. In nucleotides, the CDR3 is TGTGCCAGCAGGGACGCTTTTAATGAAAAACTGTTTTTT.

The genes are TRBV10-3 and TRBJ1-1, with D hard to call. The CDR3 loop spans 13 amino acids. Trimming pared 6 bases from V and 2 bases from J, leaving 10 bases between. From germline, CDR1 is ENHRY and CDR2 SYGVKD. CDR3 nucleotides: TGTGCCATCAGGGACGGCATCAACACTGAAGCTTTCTTT. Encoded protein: CAIRDGINTEAFF.

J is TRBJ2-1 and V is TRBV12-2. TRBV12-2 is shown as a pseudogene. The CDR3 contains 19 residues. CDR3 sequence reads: CASRLADNKPLGQWGEQFF. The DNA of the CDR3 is TGTGCAAGTCGCTTAGCGGATAACAAGCCTCTAGGGCAGTGGGGGGAGCAGTTCTTC.

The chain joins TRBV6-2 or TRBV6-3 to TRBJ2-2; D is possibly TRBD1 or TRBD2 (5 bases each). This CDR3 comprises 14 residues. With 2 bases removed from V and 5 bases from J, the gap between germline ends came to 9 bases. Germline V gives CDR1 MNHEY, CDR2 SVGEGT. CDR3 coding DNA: TGTGCCAGCAGTTACCTGGGACCGACCGGGGAGCTGTTTTTT. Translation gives CASSYLGPTGELFF.

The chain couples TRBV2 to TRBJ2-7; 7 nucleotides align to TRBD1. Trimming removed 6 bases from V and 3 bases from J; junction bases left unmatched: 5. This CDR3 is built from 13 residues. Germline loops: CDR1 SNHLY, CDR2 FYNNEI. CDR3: CASRGTVGYEQYF. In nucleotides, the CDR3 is TGTGCCAGCAGGGGGACAGTGGGCTACGAGCAGTACTTC. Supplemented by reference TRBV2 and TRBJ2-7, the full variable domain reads EPEVTQTPSHQVTQMGQEVILRCVPISNHLYFYWYRQILGQKVEFLVSFYNNEISEKSEIFDDQFSVERPDGSNFTLKIRSTKLEDSAMYFCASRGTVGYEQYFGPGTRLTVT.

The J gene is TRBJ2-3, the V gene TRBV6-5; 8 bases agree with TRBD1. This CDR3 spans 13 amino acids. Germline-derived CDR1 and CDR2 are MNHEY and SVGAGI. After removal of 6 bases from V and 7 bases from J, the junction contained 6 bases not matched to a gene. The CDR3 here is CASSRQGRNTQYF. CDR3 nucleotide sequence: TGTGCCAGCAGCCGACAGGGGAGGAATACGCAGTATTTT.

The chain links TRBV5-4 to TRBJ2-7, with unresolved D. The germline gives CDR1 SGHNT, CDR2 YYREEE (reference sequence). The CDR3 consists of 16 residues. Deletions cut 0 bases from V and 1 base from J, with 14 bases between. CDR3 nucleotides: TGTGCCAGCAGCTTGGGGGCGGCAGAGAGTTCCTACGAGCAGTACTTC. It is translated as CASSLGAAESSYEQYF.

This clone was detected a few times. Written as DNA, the CDR3 is TGTGCCAGCAGTCCAACGTGGGGTGGCCCATACGAGCAGTACTTC. Translation: CASSPTWGGPYEQYF. The V gene is TRBV6-5, the J gene TRBJ2-7; D gene ambiguous. V dropped 5 bases and J dropped 4 bases, with 18 bases sitting between them. The CDR3 contains 15 residues. CDR1 MNHEY and CDR2 SVGAGI come from the germline V gene.

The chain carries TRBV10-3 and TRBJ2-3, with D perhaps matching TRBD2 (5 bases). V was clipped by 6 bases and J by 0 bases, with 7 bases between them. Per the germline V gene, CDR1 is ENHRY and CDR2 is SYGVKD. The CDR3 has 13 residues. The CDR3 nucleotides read TGTGCCATCAGAGCGGACAGCACAGATACGCAGTATTTT. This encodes CAIRADSTDTQYF.

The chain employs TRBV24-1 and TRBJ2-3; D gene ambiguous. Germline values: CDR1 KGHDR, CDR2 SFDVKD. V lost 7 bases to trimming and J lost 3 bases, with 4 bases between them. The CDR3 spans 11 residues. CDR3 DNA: TGTGCCACCAGGGGGACAGATACGCAGTATTTT. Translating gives CATRGTDTQYF.

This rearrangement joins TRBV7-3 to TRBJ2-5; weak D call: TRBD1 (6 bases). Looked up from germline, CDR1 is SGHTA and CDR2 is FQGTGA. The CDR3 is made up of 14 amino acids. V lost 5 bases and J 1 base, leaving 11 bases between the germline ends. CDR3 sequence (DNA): TGTGCCAGCAGCCTGGACAGTTTCCAAGAGACCCAGTACTTC. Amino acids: CASSLDSFQETQYF.

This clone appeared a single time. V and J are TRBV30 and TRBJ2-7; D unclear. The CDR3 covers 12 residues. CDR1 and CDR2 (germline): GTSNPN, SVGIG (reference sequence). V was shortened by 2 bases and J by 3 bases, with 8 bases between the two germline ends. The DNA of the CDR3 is TGTGCCTGGAGTCCGGGCGGCTACGAGCAGTACTTC. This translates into CAWSPGGYEQYF.

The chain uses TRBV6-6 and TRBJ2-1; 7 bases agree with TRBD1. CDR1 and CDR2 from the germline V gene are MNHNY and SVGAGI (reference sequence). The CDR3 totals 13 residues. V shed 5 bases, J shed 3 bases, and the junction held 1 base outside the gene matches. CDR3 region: CASSTGVYNEQFF. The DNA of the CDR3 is TGTGCCAGCAGTACAGGGGTCTACAATGAGCAGTTCTTC.

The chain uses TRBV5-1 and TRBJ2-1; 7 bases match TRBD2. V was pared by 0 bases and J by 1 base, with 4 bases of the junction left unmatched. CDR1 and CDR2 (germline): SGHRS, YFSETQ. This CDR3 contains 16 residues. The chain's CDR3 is CASSLEGRESYNEQFF. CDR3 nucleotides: TGCGCCAGCAGCTTGGAGGGGCGGGAGTCCTACAATGAGCAGTTCTTC.

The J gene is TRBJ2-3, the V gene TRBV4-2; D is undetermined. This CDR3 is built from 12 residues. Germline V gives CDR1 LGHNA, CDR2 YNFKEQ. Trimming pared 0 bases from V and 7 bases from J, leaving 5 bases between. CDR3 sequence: CASSQDFYTQYF. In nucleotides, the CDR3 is TGTGCCAGCAGCCAAGATTTTTATACGCAGTATTTT.

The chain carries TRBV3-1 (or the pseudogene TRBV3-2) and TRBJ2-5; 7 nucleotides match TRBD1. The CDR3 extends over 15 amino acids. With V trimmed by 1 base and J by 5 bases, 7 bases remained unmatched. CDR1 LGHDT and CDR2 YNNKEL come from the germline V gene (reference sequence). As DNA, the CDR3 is TGTGCCAGCAGCCAAGCGACAGGGCGCGGGGAGACCCAGTACTTC. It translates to CASSQATGRGETQYF.

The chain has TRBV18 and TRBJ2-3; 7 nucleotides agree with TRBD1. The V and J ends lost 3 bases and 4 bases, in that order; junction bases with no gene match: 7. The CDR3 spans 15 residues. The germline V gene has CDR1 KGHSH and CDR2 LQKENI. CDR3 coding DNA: TGTGCCAGCTCACCTCTCCTAGGGGGCGCAGATACGCAGTATTTT. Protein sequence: CASSPLLGGADTQYF.